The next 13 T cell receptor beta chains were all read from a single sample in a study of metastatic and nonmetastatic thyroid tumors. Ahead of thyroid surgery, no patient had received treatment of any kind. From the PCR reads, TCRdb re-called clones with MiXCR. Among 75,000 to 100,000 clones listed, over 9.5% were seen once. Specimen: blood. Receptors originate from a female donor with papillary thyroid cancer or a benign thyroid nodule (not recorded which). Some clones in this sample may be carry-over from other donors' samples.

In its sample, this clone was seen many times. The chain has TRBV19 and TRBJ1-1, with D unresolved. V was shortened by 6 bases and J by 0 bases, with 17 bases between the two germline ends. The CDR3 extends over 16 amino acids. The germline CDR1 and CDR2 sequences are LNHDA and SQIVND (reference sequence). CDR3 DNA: TGTGCCAGTAGGAGGAAGGACGGCGGCCTGAACACTGAAGCTTTCTTT. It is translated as CASRRKDGGLNTEAFF. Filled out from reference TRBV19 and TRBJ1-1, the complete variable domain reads DGGITQSPKYLFRKEGQNVTLSCEQNLNHDAMYWYRQDPGQGLRLIYYSQIVNDFQKGDIAEGYSVSREKKESFPLTVTSAQKNPTAFYLCASRRKDGGLNTEAFFGQGTRLTVV.

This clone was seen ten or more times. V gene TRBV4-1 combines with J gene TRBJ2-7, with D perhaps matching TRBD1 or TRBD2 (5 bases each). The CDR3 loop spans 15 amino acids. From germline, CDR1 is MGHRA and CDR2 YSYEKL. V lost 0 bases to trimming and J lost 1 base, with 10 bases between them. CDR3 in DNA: TGCGCCAGCAGCCAAGAGGGGGTGAGGTCCTACGAGCAGTACTTC. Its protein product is CASSQEGVRSYEQYF.

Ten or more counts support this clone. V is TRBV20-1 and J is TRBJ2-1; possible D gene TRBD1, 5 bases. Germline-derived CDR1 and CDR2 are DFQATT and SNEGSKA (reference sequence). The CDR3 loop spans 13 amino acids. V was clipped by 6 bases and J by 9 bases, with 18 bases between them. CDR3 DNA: TGCAGTGCCAATACTCTAGGAAGGGGTGAGCAGTTCTTC. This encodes CSANTLGRGEQFF.

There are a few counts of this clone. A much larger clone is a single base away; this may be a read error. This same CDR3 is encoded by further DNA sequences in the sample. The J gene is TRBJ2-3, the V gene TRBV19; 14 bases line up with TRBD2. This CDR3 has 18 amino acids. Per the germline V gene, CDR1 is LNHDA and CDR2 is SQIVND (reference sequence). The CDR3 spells CASSISAKGLAGVDTQYF. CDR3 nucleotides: TGTGCCAGTAGTATCTCCGCGAAGGGACTAGCGGGAGTAGATACACAGTATTTT.

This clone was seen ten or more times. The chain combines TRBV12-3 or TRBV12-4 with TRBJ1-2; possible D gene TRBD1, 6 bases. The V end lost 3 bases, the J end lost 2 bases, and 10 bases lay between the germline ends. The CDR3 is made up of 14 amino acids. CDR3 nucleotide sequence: TGTGCCAGCAGTTTGGGACACATAAACTATGGCTACACCTTC. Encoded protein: CASSLGHINYGYTF.

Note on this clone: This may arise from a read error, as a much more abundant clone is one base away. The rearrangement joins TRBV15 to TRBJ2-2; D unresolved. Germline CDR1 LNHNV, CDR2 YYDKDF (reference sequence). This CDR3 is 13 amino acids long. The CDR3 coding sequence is TGTGCCACCAACAGAGAGTTCGGCGGGGAGCTGTTTTTT. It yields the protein CATNREFGGELFF.

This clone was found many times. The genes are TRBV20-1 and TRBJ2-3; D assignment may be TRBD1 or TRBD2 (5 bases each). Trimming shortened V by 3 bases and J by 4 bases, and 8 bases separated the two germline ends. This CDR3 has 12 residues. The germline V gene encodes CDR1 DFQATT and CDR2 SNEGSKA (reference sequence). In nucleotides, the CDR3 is TGCAGTGCTAGCCGGGGACCAGATACGCAGTATTTT. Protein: CSASRGPDTQYF.

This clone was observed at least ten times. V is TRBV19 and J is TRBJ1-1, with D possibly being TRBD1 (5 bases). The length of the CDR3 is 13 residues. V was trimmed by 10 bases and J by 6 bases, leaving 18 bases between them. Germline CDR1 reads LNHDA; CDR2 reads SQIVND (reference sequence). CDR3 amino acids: CATRTGTDSEAFF. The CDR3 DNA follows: TGTGCCACCAGGACCGGGACCGACTCTGAAGCTTTCTTT.

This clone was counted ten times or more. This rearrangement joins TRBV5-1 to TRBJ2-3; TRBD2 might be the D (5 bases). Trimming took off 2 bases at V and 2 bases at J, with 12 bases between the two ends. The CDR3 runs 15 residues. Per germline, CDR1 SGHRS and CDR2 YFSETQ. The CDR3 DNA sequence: TGCGCCAGCAGCTTTAGTCTAGCCTTCACAGATACGCAGTATTTT. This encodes CASSFSLAFTDTQYF. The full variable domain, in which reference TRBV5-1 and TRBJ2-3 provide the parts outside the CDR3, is KAGVTQTPRYLIKTRGQQVTLSCSPISGHRSVSWYQQTPGQGLQFLFEYFSETQRNKGNFPGRFSGRQFSNSRSEMNVSTLELGDSALYLCASSFSLAFTDTQYFGPGTRLTVL.

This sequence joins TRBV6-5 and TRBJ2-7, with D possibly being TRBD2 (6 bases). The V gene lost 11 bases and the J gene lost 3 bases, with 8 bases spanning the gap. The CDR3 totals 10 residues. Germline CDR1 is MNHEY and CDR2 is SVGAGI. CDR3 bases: TGTGCCGGGGGGTACTACGAGCAGTACTTC. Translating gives CAGGYYEQYF.

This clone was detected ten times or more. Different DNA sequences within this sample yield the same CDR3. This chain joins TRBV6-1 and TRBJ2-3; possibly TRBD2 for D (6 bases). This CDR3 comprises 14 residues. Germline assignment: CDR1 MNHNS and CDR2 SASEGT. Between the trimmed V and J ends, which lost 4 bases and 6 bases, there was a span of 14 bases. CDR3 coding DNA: TGTGCCAGCAGTGCGGGACTCCCAAGTGATACGCAGTATTTT. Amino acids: CASSAGLPSDTQYF.

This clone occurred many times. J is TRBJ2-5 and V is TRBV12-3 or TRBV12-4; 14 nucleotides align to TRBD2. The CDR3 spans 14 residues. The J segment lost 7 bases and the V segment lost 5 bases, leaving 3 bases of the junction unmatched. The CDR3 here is CASSGTSGSATQYF. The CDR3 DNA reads TGTGCCAGCAGTGGGACTAGCGGGAGTGCGACCCAGTACTTC.

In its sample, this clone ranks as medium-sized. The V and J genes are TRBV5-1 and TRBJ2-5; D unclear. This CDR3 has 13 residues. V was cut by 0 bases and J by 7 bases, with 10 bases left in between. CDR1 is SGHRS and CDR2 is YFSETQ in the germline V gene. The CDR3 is CASSLGQRGTQYF. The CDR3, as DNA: TGCGCCAGCAGCTTGGGGCAGCGCGGGACCCAGTACTTC. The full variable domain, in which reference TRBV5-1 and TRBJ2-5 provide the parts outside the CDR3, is KAGVTQTPRYLIKTRGQQVTLSCSPISGHRSVSWYQQTPGQGLQFLFEYFSETQRNKGNFPGRFSGRQFSNSRSEMNVSTLELGDSALYLCASSLGQRGTQYFGPGTRLLVL.